This TCR beta chain was identified in a study of blood T cell repertoires in COVID-19. Study-level information: The analysed material was cDNA or gDNA that came from T cells, B-cell-depleted T cells, or PBMCs.

Method: immunoSEQ multiplex PCR; TCRdb's copy keeps in-frame clones and lacks some. The sample lists 65,000 to 90,000 clones; roughly nine tenths were seen once. This CDR3 has 16 residues. V lost 7 bases, J lost 0 bases, and 16 bases lay in between. The source material was peripheral blood. This sequence was found in an elderly man with acute or convalescent COVID-19. The V gene is TRBV6-7, the J gene TRBJ2-4; the D gene is possibly TRBD2 (5 bases). TRBV6-7 is treated as an ORF (open reading frame) with a function not yet certain. CDR3 DNA: TGTGCCAGCAACAGAAACGGGGTCCTAGCCAAAAACATTCAGTACTTC. Protein sequence: CASNRNGVLAKNIQYF.